The clone carrying this TCR beta chain showed up many times. Per germline, CDR1 LGHNA and CDR2 YSLEER. The CDR3 spans 13 residues. The ends were cut back, 5 bases at V and 6 bases at J, with 10 bases in the middle. The data derive from a study of human T cells and chemical hapten exposure. Study-level information: The use of 2% DPC on around 2 cm by around 2 cm of upper inner arm skin constituted sensitization. Epicutaneous patch tests delivered 0.01% DPC to the upper back, with evaluation at 6 days.

TCRdb called the RACE reads again in MiXCR, with one record for every CDR3 protein. The sample comprises under 400,000 distinct CDR3 sequences, roughly 4.6% of which are singletons, and just over 2.5% rests with the top ten. As to time point: pre-sensitization, week 0. Treatment here: therapeutic diphenylcyclopropenone sensitization with weekly scalp DPC. This rearrangement joins TRBV4-3 to TRBJ2-2; D gene unclear. This receptor was identified in a woman in her forties or fifties with alopecia areata. Some clones in this sample may be carry-over from other donors' samples. Here the sequenced sample was whole blood, taken in connection with sensitization to the hapten diphenylcyclopropenone (DPC). The CDR3 DNA reads as TGCGCCAGCAGCTACAGTCAAGCCGGGGAGCTGTTTTTT. It specifies CASSYSQAGELFF.